The 30 T cell receptor beta chains below were found in one sample sequenced in a study of T cells in Graves' hyperthyroidism and ophthalmopathy. Using RNA transcripts as the source, TCR beta CDR3 regions were amplified. The study used the HTBI primer set for a first-round RT-PCR of the TCR CDR3. In TCRdb, the multiplex PCR reads were re-called with MiXCR into one record per CDR3 protein. The sample lists approximately 400,000 distinct CDR3 sequences; about 14% were seen once. Input material: blood. The origin of the receptors is a man aged 50 or older with Graves' ophthalmopathy.

This clonotype was detected ten times or more. The V and J genes are TRBV20-1 and TRBJ2-5; TRBD2 matches at 13 bases. The J segment lost 5 bases and the V segment lost 5 bases, leaving 8 bases of the junction unmatched. This CDR3 contains 15 residues. The germline V gene has CDR1 DFQATT and CDR2 SNEGSKA (reference sequence). CDR3 amino acids: CSALLAGGPQETQYF. The CDR3 DNA reads as TGCAGTGCTCTACTAGCGGGAGGGCCTCAGGAGACCCAGTACTTC.

There are a few counts of this clonotype. The chain's CDR3 is CSAQTSDLLTYNEQFF. In DNA form, the CDR3 reads TGCAGTGCCCAAACTAGCGACCTCCTTACTTACAATGAGCAGTTCTTC. The chain uses TRBV20-1 and TRBJ2-1, with 7 positions matching TRBD2. This CDR3 is built from 16 residues. V was pared by 6 bases and J by 4 bases, with 15 bases of the junction left unmatched. CDR1 and CDR2 (germline): DFQATT, SNEGSKA (reference sequence).

The genes are TRBV12-3 or TRBV12-4 and TRBJ2-3; maybe TRBD2 (5 bases). The CDR3 sequence is 15 residues long. V was cut by 3 bases and J by 2 bases, with 12 bases left in between. CDR3 nucleotide sequence: TGTGCCAGCAGTTTGCTCGGACTTGACACAGATACGCAGTATTTT. It encodes CASSLLGLDTDTQYF.

This clonotype was recorded many times. Here the CDR3 DNA reads TGTGCCAGCAGTCACGAAACAGGGTCTGTCGCACCAAATCAGCCCCAGCATTTT. Translating it yields CASSHETGSVAPNQPQHF. This sequence joins TRBV6-2 or TRBV6-3 and TRBJ1-5; perhaps TRBD1 as D (6 bases). V lost 5 bases, J lost 4 bases, and 24 bases lay in between. Germline-derived CDR1 and CDR2 are MNHEY and SVGEGT. This CDR3 has 18 amino acids.

This clonotype occurred many times. The chain employs TRBV2 and TRBJ2-5, with a weak D call TRBD1 (6 bases). This CDR3 spans 14 amino acids. The V gene's germline CDR1 is SNHLY and CDR2 FYNNEI. Trimming removed 8 bases at V and 4 bases at J, with 17 bases between. In DNA form, the CDR3 reads TGTGCCAGCGGGAAGACAGGTTTCTCAGAGACCCAGTACTTC. Protein: CASGKTGFSETQYF.

This clonotype was observed at least ten times. This chain uses TRBV28 with TRBJ2-3, with 10 bases identical to TRBD2. The germline V gene encodes CDR1 MDHEN and CDR2 SYDVKM. The CDR3 extends over 18 amino acids. V gave up 6 bases and J gave up 5 bases; unmatched junction bases: 17. The CDR3 protein is CASSTYSGSGRALDTQYF. CDR3 in DNA: TGTGCCAGCAGCACGTACTCGGGGAGCGGGAGGGCCTTAGATACGCAGTATTTT.

The CDR3 bases are TGCAGCGTTCTACAGGGACAGGGGGGCTACACCTTC. Protein: CSVLQGQGGYTF. The chain joins TRBV29-1 to TRBJ1-2, with 10 bases matching TRBD1. V lost 5 bases and J lost 8; bases outside the gene matches: 5. The CDR3 covers 12 residues. Per germline, CDR1 SQVTM and CDR2 ANQGSEA.

The chain employs TRBV5-6 and TRBJ2-3, with TRBD2 identical over 7 bases. CDR3 length: 14 amino acids. CDR1 is SGHDT and CDR2 is YYEEEE in the germline V gene. Trimming at V came to 3 bases and at J to 4 bases, leaving 5 bases not matched to a gene. In DNA, the CDR3 is TGTGCCAGCAGCTCCCTAGCGGACGCAGATACGCAGTATTTT. Translating it yields CASSSLADADTQYF.

V gene TRBV16 combines with J gene TRBJ2-1; 9 positions match TRBD1. J lost 0 bases, V lost 2 bases, and 11 bases had no gene match. The germline V gene has CDR1 KGHSY and CDR2 FQNENV. The CDR3 totals 19 residues. CDR3 nucleotides: TGTGCCAGCAGCCAAATGGGACAGGGCGAGGGACCCTCCTACAATGAGCAGTTCTTC. Its translation is CASSQMGQGEGPSYNEQFF.

The V call is TRBV12-3 or TRBV12-4, the J call TRBJ2-1; D unclear. CDR3 size: 14 residues. Trimming left V 7 bases short and J 9 bases short, with 19 bases between. CDR3 DNA sequence: TGTGCCAGCACTAGGTTCCGCTTAGAACCTGAGCAGTTCTTC. Translating gives CASTRFRLEPEQFF.

V gene TRBV28 combines with J gene TRBJ2-3; TRBD2 is a possible D gene (6 bases). CDR1 MDHEN and CDR2 SYDVKM come from the germline V gene. This CDR3 has 13 residues. With 7 bases removed from V and 6 bases from J, the gap between germline ends came to 14 bases. The CDR3 is CASIEGDLDTQYF. The DNA for the CDR3 is TGTGCCAGCATCGAAGGGGACTTGGATACGCAGTATTTT.

This clonotype was detected ten times or more. The rearrangement uses TRBV3-1 and TRBJ2-7; TRBD2 agrees at 7 bases. The CDR3 extends over 16 amino acids. Germline trimming cut 3 bases from V and 7 bases from J; bases unmatched to any gene: 15. In germline, CDR1 is LGHDT, CDR2 YNNKEL (reference sequence). As DNA, the CDR3 is TGTGCCAGCAGCCACACCGGGACTAAGAAACTGGAAGAGCAGTACTTC. Amino acids: CASSHTGTKKLEEQYF.

Ten or more counts support this clonotype. The chain has TRBV28 and TRBJ1-5; 7 bases match TRBD1. This CDR3 region has 16 residues. V shed 7 bases and J 0 bases; nucleotides not matched to a gene: 9. Looked up from germline, CDR1 is MDHEN and CDR2 is SYDVKM. CDR3 sequence: CASTDRAGYSNQPQHF. CDR3 in DNA: TGTGCCAGCACCGACAGGGCGGGTTATAGCAATCAGCCCCAGCATTTT.

This clonotype was seen many times. The CDR3 DNA is TGTGCCAGCAGCTCAGGGATGGGGGTAGATACGCAGTATTTT. It encodes CASSSGMGVDTQYF. J is TRBJ2-3 and V is TRBV11-3, with D perhaps given as TRBD1 or TRBD2 (5 bases each). CDR1 is SGHNT and CDR2 is YENEEA in the germline V gene. This CDR3 has 14 residues. Trimming stripped 4 bases from V and 5 bases from J, with 13 bases between. The whole variable domain, filled in from reference TRBV11-3 and TRBJ2-3, reads EAGVVQSPRYKIIEKKQPVAFWCNPISGHNTLYWYLQNLGQGPELLIRYENEEAVDDSQLPKDRFSAERLKGVDSTLKIQPAELGDSAVYLCASSSGMGVDTQYFGPGTRLTVL.

CDR3 residues: CASSRTPDRGNQPQHF. The DNA of the CDR3 is TGTGCCAGCAGCCGGACACCTGACAGGGGCAATCAGCCCCAGCATTTT. The chain recombines TRBV7-2 with TRBJ1-5; 7 bases match TRBD1. The CDR3 spans 16 residues. CDR1 and CDR2 (germline): SGHTA, FQGNSA. V shed 5 bases, J shed 2 bases, and the junction held 9 bases outside the gene matches.

This clonotype occurred a few times. The chain recombines TRBV29-1 with TRBJ2-7; D possibly corresponds to TRBD2 (5 bases). CDR1 is SQVTM and CDR2 is ANQGSEA in the germline V gene. This CDR3 has 13 amino acids. V lost 4 bases and J 0 bases, leaving 10 bases between the germline ends. The CDR3 nucleotides are TGCAGCGTTGTTGGAGACTACTCCTACGAGCAGTACTTC. Translated: CSVVGDYSYEQYF.

This rearrangement joins TRBV25-1 to TRBJ2-3; 8 bases fit TRBD1. The V gene's germline CDR1 is MGHDK and CDR2 SYGVNS. Trimming removed 0 bases from V and 5 bases from J; junction bases left unmatched: 19. The CDR3 is made up of 20 amino acids. DNA of the CDR3: TGTGCCAGCAGTGAATATTTCGGCAGAGCGTTGGACAGGGATGAAGATACGCAGTATTTT. It encodes CASSEYFGRALDRDEDTQYF.

For the CDR3, the DNA is TGCAGCGTTAAGGGGTTTGAGGAATACGAGCAGTACTTC. Its translation is CSVKGFEEYEQYF. The genes are TRBV29-1 and TRBJ2-7; D might be TRBD1 (5 bases). V was shortened by 5 bases and J by 4 bases, with 15 bases between the two germline ends. This CDR3 has 13 residues. The germline V gene has CDR1 SQVTM and CDR2 ANQGSEA.

This clonotype came up many times. This chain links TRBV12-3 or TRBV12-4 with TRBJ2-7, with 7 bases identical to TRBD1. The V segment lost 7 bases and the J segment 0 bases; nucleotides outside the gene matches: 6. The CDR3 has 14 residues. Here the CDR3 reads CASILTGISYEQYF. The CDR3 nucleotides are TGTGCCAGCATTCTGACAGGGATCTCCTACGAGCAGTACTTC.

CDR3 sequence: CASSSASGVTPYNEQFF. The CDR3 DNA reads TGTGCCAGCAGTTCGGCTAGCGGGGTTACACCATACAATGAGCAGTTCTTC. This rearrangement joins TRBV27 to TRBJ2-1; the match to TRBD2 covers 9 bases. There are 17 residues in the CDR3. Germline CDR1 MNHEY, CDR2 SMNVEV (reference sequence). J lost 4 bases, V lost 4 bases, and 11 bases had no gene match.

The chain employs TRBV15 and TRBJ2-5; the match to TRBD2 covers 9 bases. The J segment lost 2 bases and the V segment lost 2 bases, leaving 12 bases of the junction unmatched. The CDR3 runs 18 residues. Germline values: CDR1 LNHNV, CDR2 YYDKDF (reference sequence). The DNA of the CDR3 is TGTGCCACCAGCAGACGTTTGGGACTAGCCGTACTGCAAGAGACCCAGTACTTC. Protein product: CATSRRLGLAVLQETQYF.

This clonotype was detected many times. The chain links TRBV11-3 to TRBJ2-1; 7 bases are a match to TRBD2. Per germline, CDR1 SGHNT and CDR2 YENEEA. CDR3 length equals 17 residues. Trimming removed 0 bases from V and 0 bases from J; junction bases left unmatched: 5. The CDR3 sequence: CASSLEGGTNSYNEQFF. The CDR3 DNA reads TGTGCCAGCAGCTTAGAAGGTGGGACTAACTCCTACAATGAGCAGTTCTTC.

The chain links TRBV6-1 to TRBJ2-5; maybe TRBD2 (5 bases). The CDR3 consists of 13 residues. Trimming stripped 5 bases from V and 7 bases from J, with 14 bases between. Germline CDR1 and CDR2: MNHNS and SASEGT. The CDR3 spells CASSPRTEGTQYF. The DNA for the CDR3 is TGTGCCAGCAGTCCCAGGACTGAGGGGACCCAGTACTTC.

This clonotype was counted at least ten times. This CDR3 reads CASSLDRTNEKLFF. DNA of the CDR3: TGTGCCAGCAGCCTGGACAGGACTAATGAAAAACTGTTTTTT. The genes are TRBV7-9 and TRBJ1-4, with TRBD1 identical over 7 bases. The V gene's germline CDR1 is SEHNR and CDR2 FQNEAQ (reference sequence). The CDR3 length is 14 residues. V lost 5 bases, J lost 2 bases, and 2 bases stayed unmatched. Together with reference TRBV7-9 and TRBJ1-4, the CDR3 gives the full variable domain: DTGVSQNPRHKITKRGQNVTFRCDPISEHNRLYWYRQTLGQGPEFLTYFQNEAQLEKSRLLSDRFSAERPKGSFSTLEIQRTEQGDSAMYLCASSLDRTNEKLFFGSGTQLSVL.

This clonotype appeared many times. The chain couples TRBV7-9 to TRBJ1-5, with TRBD1 matching 7 bases. The CDR3 is 17 residues long. Germline loops: CDR1 SEHNR, CDR2 FQNEAQ (reference sequence). V lost 2 bases and J lost 2; bases outside the gene matches: 9. CDR3 sequence: CASSLNRGGAGNQPQHF. The CDR3 nucleotides read TGTGCCAGCAGCTTAAACAGGGGAGGAGCGGGCAATCAGCCCCAGCATTTT.

With respect to this clonotype: A read error may be the cause here, since a much bigger clone is one base away. The chain carries TRBV7-9 and TRBJ2-7; 10 bases map to TRBD1. The CDR3 sequence is 15 residues long. Germline CDR1 and CDR2: SEHNR and FQNEAQ (reference sequence). CDR3 residues: CAGSLDRGPSYEQYF. CDR3 DNA sequence: TGTGCCGGCAGCCTTGACAGGGGGCCTTCCTACGAGCAGTACTTC.

This clonotype was detected ten times or more. The CDR3, as DNA: TGTGCCAGCTCAGAAACGGGACACCCCTACGAGCAGTACTTC. Translating gives CASSETGHPYEQYF. The genes are TRBV18 and TRBJ2-7, with TRBD1 as a possible D gene (6 bases). This CDR3 has 14 residues. Between the trimmed V and J ends, which lost 5 bases and 2 bases, there was a span of 13 bases. Germline CDR1 KGHSH, CDR2 LQKENI.

This clonotype was seen only a few times. V gene TRBV6-6 combines with J gene TRBJ1-1; the D gene is possibly TRBD1 (6 bases). The CDR3 runs 15 residues. V lost 0 bases, J lost 5 bases, and 13 bases lay in between. Germline V lookup: CDR1 MNHNY, CDR2 SVGAGI (reference sequence). The CDR3 DNA sequence: TGTGCCAGCAGTTACTCGAGGGCAGGGGCGACTGAAGCTTTCTTT. This gives the protein CASSYSRAGATEAFF.

The rearrangement joins TRBV29-1 to TRBJ2-1, with 11 bases that match TRBD1. Germline CDR1 reads SQVTM; CDR2 reads ANQGSEA. The V gene end was trimmed by 1 base and the J gene end by 1 base; junction bases not matched to a gene: 6. The CDR3 has 17 residues. As DNA, the CDR3 is TGCAGCGTTGAAGGATCCCGGGACAGGGGGTCCTACAATGAGCAGTTCTTC. This translates into CSVEGSRDRGSYNEQFF.

A few counts support this clonotype. J is TRBJ1-5 and V is TRBV20-1, with TRBD1 matching 7 bases. The germline CDR1 and CDR2 sequences are DFQATT and SNEGSKA (reference sequence). The J segment lost 4 bases and the V segment lost 2 bases, leaving 5 bases of the junction unmatched. The CDR3 contains 14 residues. CDR3 residues: CSARLTGRNQPQHF. The DNA of the CDR3 is TGCAGTGCTAGACTGACAGGGCGTAATCAGCCCCAGCATTTT.